Listed below are T cell receptor beta chains from one sample, sequenced in a study of blood T cell repertoires in COVID-19. Data came from immunoSEQ multiplex PCR; TCRdb stores just in-frame clones and leaves some out. The sample records over 200,000 clones, about 88% being singletons. Source material: peripheral blood. The receptors here all came from a man aged 40-49 years with active or convalescent COVID-19. Both conserved end residues are part of each CDR3. The D gene is left open where the match is weak. The size entry is marked missing in some rows and otherwise reads once, few, many or a size class.

CSPSPLAGSSYEQYF	TGCAGCCCTAGTCCCTTAGCGGGTTCTAGCTACGAGCAGTACTTC	TRBV20-1	-	TRBD2	TRBJ2-7
CASRWNPGDGYTF	TGTGCCAGCAGGTGGAACCCCGGGGATGGCTACACCTTC	TRBV2	few	-	TRBJ1-2
CASSFGPGNEKLFF	TGTGCCAGCAGCTTTGGCCCAGGGAATGAAAAACTGTTTTTT	TRBV7-8	-	-	TRBJ1-4
CAWTKQGGIYGYTF	TGTGCCTGGACCAAACAGGGGGGAATTTATGGCTACACCTTC	TRBV30	-	TRBD1	TRBJ1-2
CASSLGIFRAIGANEKLFF	TGCGCCAGCAGCTTGGGTATTTTTAGAGCTATCGGGGCTAATGAAAAACTGTTTTTT	TRBV5-1	-	-	TRBJ1-4
CASSFPGLAVADTQYF	TGTGCCAGCAGCTTCCCGGGACTAGCAGTCGCAGATACGCAGTATTTT	TRBV5-4	few	TRBD2	TRBJ2-3
CASSEMGQPSNYGYTF	TGTGCCAGCAGTGAGATGGGGCAGCCTTCAAACTATGGCTACACCTTC	TRBV2	-	-	TRBJ1-2
CASSLGDRGWGETQYF	TGTGCCAGCAGCTTAGGGGACAGGGGCTGGGGAGAGACCCAGTACTTC	TRBV7-3	-	TRBD1	TRBJ2-5
CASSIVASGRPNEQFF	TGTGCCAGTAGTATAGTGGCTAGCGGGAGGCCCAATGAGCAGTTCTTC	TRBV19	-	TRBD2	TRBJ2-1
CATSDHTWTGVEQKLFF	TGTGCCACCAGTGATCATACATGGACAGGGGTAGAACAAAAACTGTTTTTT	TRBV24-1	-	TRBD1	TRBJ1-4
CASSFPGTGVYGYTF	TGTGCCAGCAGTTTCCCCGGGACAGGGGTATATGGCTACACCTTC	TRBV28	-	TRBD1	TRBJ1-2
CAISLPGLTEAFF	TGTGCCATCAGTCTACCAGGGCTTACTGAAGCTTTCTTT	TRBV10-3	-	-	TRBJ1-1
CASSLGFIGGETQYF	TGCGCCAGCAGCTTGGGATTCATTGGGGGGGAGACCCAGTACTTC	TRBV5-1	-	-	TRBJ2-5
CASSLEDWTYNSPLHF	TGTGCCAGCAGCTTAGAGGACTGGACTTATAATTCACCCCTCCACTTT	TRBV7-6	-	-	TRBJ1-6
CASSFLAGGYEQYF	TGTGCCAGCAGCTTCCTAGCGGGAGGGTACGAGCAGTACTTC	TRBV11-2	-	TRBD2	TRBJ2-7
CASRPTGRTSPNEQFF	TGTGCCAGCAGACCAACGGGGAGGACTAGCCCCAATGAGCAGTTCTTC	TRBV28	-	TRBD2	TRBJ2-1
CASSLVDRGLSNEQFF	TGTGCCAGCAGCTTAGTAGACAGGGGGCTCTCCAATGAGCAGTTCTTC	TRBV7-8	-	TRBD1	TRBJ2-1
CASSFGSEGNEQFF	TGTGCCAGCAGCTTTGGTAGCGAAGGCAATGAGCAGTTCTTC	TRBV7-9	-	-	TRBJ2-1
CASSLLSGSSYNEQFF	TGTGCCAGCAGTCTTCTCAGCGGGAGCTCCTACAATGAGCAGTTCTTC	TRBV11-2	-	TRBD2	TRBJ2-1
CASSASGGSNTGELFF	TGTGCCAGCTCCGCTAGCGGGGGGTCGAACACCGGGGAGCTGTTTTTT	TRBV18	-	TRBD2	TRBJ2-2
CASSPPRSRNTEAFF	TGTGCCAGCTCACCCCCGAGAAGTCGGAACACTGAAGCTTTCTTT	TRBV18	-	-	TRBJ1-1
CASSRGTDRETQYF	TGTGCCAGCAGCCGCGGGACGGACCGGGAGACCCAGTACTTC	TRBV5-5	-	-	TRBJ2-5
CASSLDSFTEAFF	TGTGCCAGCAGTTTGGACAGCTTCACTGAAGCTTTCTTT	TRBV6-5	-	-	TRBJ1-1
CASSELLGQGAFTGELFF	TGCGCCAGCAGTGAGCTCCTCGGACAGGGGGCTTTCACCGGGGAGCTGTTTTTT	TRBV10-2	-	TRBD1	TRBJ2-2
CALQGAFGLYGYTF	TGTGCCCTACAGGGGGCCTTTGGGCTGTATGGCTACACCTTC	TRBV7-9	-	TRBD1	TRBJ1-2
CASSQGGHRGNQETQYF	TGCGCCAGCAGCCAAGGGGGTCACAGGGGAAACCAAGAGACCCAGTACTTC	TRBV4-1	-	TRBD1	TRBJ2-5
CASSLGEFQGYTF	TGTGCCAGCAGCTTGGGGGAGTTTCAGGGCTACACCTTC	TRBV5-5	few	-	TRBJ1-2
CASSHRGRSSSGNTIYF	TGTGCCAGCAGCCACCGCGGGCGGTCTTCCTCTGGAAACACCATATATTTT	TRBV7-2	few	-	TRBJ1-3
CASSGGAYGYTF	TGTGCCAGCAGTGGGGGGGCCTATGGCTACACCTTC	TRBV5-5	few	-	TRBJ1-2
CASSPGLPGNQPQHF	TGTGCCAGCAGCCCAGGGTTGCCGGGCAATCAGCCCCAGCATTTT	TRBV7-9	-	-	TRBJ1-5
CASSQGTAGSYNEQFF	TGTGCCAGCAGCCAAGGTACAGCGGGGTCTTACAATGAGCAGTTCTTC	TRBV3-1/TRBV3-2	-	TRBD2	TRBJ2-1
CASSQTNRVGYGEPQHF	TGTGCCAGCAGCCAAACTAACAGGGTAGGGTACGGTGAGCCCCAGCATTTT	TRBV7-2	-	-	TRBJ1-5
CASSLGASKFF	TGTGCCAGCAGCTTAGGGGCTAGCAAGTTCTTC	TRBV11-2	-	-	TRBJ2-1
CASSSTGGNTIYF	TGTGCCAGCAGCAGTACAGGGGGAAACACCATATATTTT	TRBV5-4	-	-	TRBJ1-3
CASSVYADSYEQYF	TGTGCCAGCAGCGTATACGCGGACTCCTACGAGCAGTACTTC	TRBV9	-	-	TRBJ2-7
CASRGPGQGDWQPQHF	TGTGCCAGCAGGGGCCCGGGACAGGGGGATTGGCAGCCCCAGCATTTT	TRBV28	-	TRBD1	TRBJ1-5
CASSIGTGGVYGYTF	TGTGCCAGTAGCATCGGGACAGGGGGAGTCTATGGCTACACCTTC	TRBV19	-	TRBD1	TRBJ1-2
CASIDRGRTEAFF	TGTGCCAGCATCGACAGGGGGCGCACTGAAGCTTTCTTT	TRBV5-6	-	TRBD1	TRBJ1-1
CASSPQGAETQYF	TGTGCCAGCAGCCCACAGGGGGCTGAGACCCAGTACTTC	TRBV7-9	-	TRBD1	TRBJ2-5
CASSPNPGQGVGEKLFF	TGTGCCAGCAGCCCAAACCCGGGACAGGGAGTAGGAGAAAAACTGTTTTTT	TRBV7-9	-	TRBD1	TRBJ1-4
CASSSFGTGNYEQYF	TGTGCCAGCTCTTCCTTCGGGACAGGAAACTACGAGCAGTACTTC	TRBV27	-	TRBD1	TRBJ2-7
CASSGDDRGGGYTF	TGCGCCAGCAGCGGGGACGACAGGGGCGGTGGCTACACCTTC	TRBV10-1	-	TRBD1	TRBJ1-2
CASSFGGEALGEQYF	TGTGCCAGCAGCTTTGGCGGGGAGGCCCTCGGGGAGCAGTACTTC	TRBV11-2	once	-	TRBJ2-7
CASSPQGVQETQYF	TGTGCCAGCAGCCCCCAGGGGGTACAAGAGACCCAGTACTTC	TRBV3-1/TRBV3-2	few	TRBD1	TRBJ2-5
CASSLPAGLAPNEQFF	TGTGCCAGCAGCCTCCCGGCGGGACTAGCGCCCAATGAGCAGTTCTTC	TRBV27	-	TRBD2	TRBJ2-1
CASSLNRLANQPQHF	TGTGCCAGCAGTTTAAACAGATTGGCCAATCAGCCCCAGCATTTT	TRBV28	-	-	TRBJ1-5
CASSRTSGEGDTQYF	TGTGCCAGCAGCCGGACTAGCGGGGAAGGAGATACGCAGTATTTT	TRBV7-2	-	TRBD2	TRBJ2-3
CASRSRLAGDGEQFF	TGTGCCAGCAGATCTCGACTAGCGGGAGACGGTGAGCAGTTCTTC	TRBV28	-	TRBD2	TRBJ2-1
CASSWLWGGTDTQYF	TGTGCCAGCAGCTGGCTATGGGGGGGCACAGATACGCAGTATTTT	TRBV6-2/TRBV6-3	-	-	TRBJ2-3
CASSYGGISTDTQYF	TGTGCCAGCAGTTACGGGGGGATTAGCACAGATACGCAGTATTTT	TRBV6-5	once	-	TRBJ2-3
CASSIRDNARNTEAFF	TGTGCCAGTAGTATTAGGGACAACGCGAGGAACACTGAAGCTTTCTTT	TRBV19	-	-	TRBJ1-1
CASSLGTSGRAAAEQFF	TGTGCCAGCAGCTTAGGGACTAGCGGGAGGGCCGCGGCTGAGCAGTTCTTC	TRBV7-9	-	TRBD2	TRBJ2-1
CASSPTTGYEQYF	TGTGCCAGCTCACCGACTACAGGGTACGAGCAGTACTTC	TRBV18	-	-	TRBJ2-7
CASGDRGGLDEQFF	TGTGCCAGCGGTGACAGGGGAGGGCTCGATGAGCAGTTCTTC	TRBV28	-	-	TRBJ2-1
CASSLVSAGERQETQYF	TGTGCCAGCAGCTTGGTGTCGGCGGGAGAACGCCAAGAGACCCAGTACTTC	TRBV5-6	-	TRBD2	TRBJ2-5
CASSRGGLAGGRITGELFF	TGCGCCAGCAGCCGCGGGGGACTAGCGGGAGGGCGGATCACCGGGGAGCTGTTTTTT	TRBV5-1	-	TRBD2	TRBJ2-2